This TCR beta chain was captured in a study of identical twins (dated by TCRdb to 2015 to 2016). Broadly, across the study: TCR alpha and beta repertoires from monozygotic twins, unrelated adults of various ages and cord blood were deep-sequenced to test whether fetal clonotypes persist. To rule out contamination, replicate twin experiments were performed at different times with different library preparation protocols.

Study-wide conclusions, independent of this receptor: Out-of-frame TCR alpha sharing in monozygotic twins was systematically underestimated by recombination models, whereas sharing between unrelated individuals was in agreement with the recombination models. The excess sharing between twins in beta out-of-frame sequences was weaker because fewer shared sequences reduced the signal-to-noise ratio. Zero-insertion analyses could be partly confounded by invariant T cells such as MAIT and iNKT, though diverse VJ usage argued against such confounding for most clonotypes. Fewer insertions were carried by abundant cord blood beta clonotypes, a similar but weaker trend appeared in young adult naive repertoires, and no such trend appeared in memory repertoires. Compared with coincidental sharing between unrelated individuals, out-of-frame TCR alpha sequences shared between twins showed an excess of sequences with low generation probability. Because the same donors could not be followed over many years, the conclusions depended on cross-sectional statistical analysis.

Every donor was a healthy Caucasian. The twin cohort consisted of three pairs of female monozygotic twins, all aged roughly 18 to 29 years. CD4+ and CD8+ T cell populations were isolated with positive isolation kits from Invitrogen. Details on this clonotype: The antigen this receptor binds is unknown. No per-base quality is available; no much larger clone lies one base away.

In the germline V gene, CDR1 corresponds to SGHTA and CDR2 to FQGTGA. The CDR3 starts with the cysteine, ends with the phenylalanine, and has 13 residues. The sequence is cut down to CDR3 DNA, 39 bases in frame from base 1. Relative to germline, V is 1 base shorter and J is 4 bases shorter, with 6 bases between their ends. The library was prepared using 5' RACE. The run used an Illumina HiSeq 2000. A universal primer binding site was introduced by template switching, and a unique molecular identifier was present in the final cDNA, enabling accurate counting of TCR cDNA molecules. Specific primers in the conserved constant-segment region were used to synthesize first-strand cDNA for the TCR alpha and beta chains. To control for contamination, every cDNA library was double barcoded, receiving both a SMART-Mk sample barcode and Illumina barcodes. Two successive PCR steps introduced TruSeq adapter sequences along with Illumina sample barcodes. The TCR alpha and beta cDNA libraries were sequenced on the Illumina HiSeq platform using custom primers. Regarding the original processing steps: MiGEC was used to process raw reads and extract unique molecular identifiers, and MiXCR was used to find CDR3 positions. Recombination models were inferred per individual with the repgenHMM and IGoR tools using an EM algorithm. The analysis of shared clonotypes was done with the tcR package in R, with sharing normalized by the product of cloneset sizes. To study raw recombination free of thymic and clonal selection effects, out-of-frame nonproductive sequences were analyzed. The public reads were reprocessed in TCRdb via fastp at Q25 and MiXCR, keeping in-frame beta chains. Duplicate CDR3 protein sequences are folded into a single record with the most common DNA and genes. The V and J calls reflect TCRdb's pipeline rather than the authors' work. This sample is represented by 200,000 or so distinct CDR3 sequences; roughly 15% of them were singletons. The ten largest clonotypes hold around two fifths of the sample.

These data were also reused for a study on T cells expressing NK-cell markers. As the second paper documents: Seven to nine donors provided sorted CD3+CD56+NKG2C+, CD3+CD56+NKG2C- and CD3+CD56-NKG2C+ T-cell subsets, whose TCR beta-chain repertoires were profiled. Of the eight sequenced donors, seven were found to be HCMV-seropositive and one was found to be HCMV-seronegative. In several experiments an anti-gammadeltaTCR antibody was added to restrict sorting to alphabetaTCR-expressing T cells. For five or six donors, the dominant CD3+CD56+NKG2C+ clonotypes were among the top 10 CD8+ clonotypes and accounted for about 1.0-8% of CD8+ T cells. Those dominant clonotypes were again the most abundant among CD3+CD56-NKG2C+ cells in several donors, at about 25-60.1%. It remained unclear whether the expanded NKG2C-expressing T cell clones were specific for HCMV antigens. Randomly selected healthy volunteers, three men and five women, were used as the eight sequenced donors. HCMV serostatus was determined by detecting HCMV-specific IgG in serum with a commercial ELISA kit. MIGEC was used to demultiplex reads and group the reads by UMI, and MiTCR was used to assemble and quantify clonotypes. To exclude erroneous sequences, only TCR cDNA sequences supported by at least two reads were retained. The tcR package was used for downstream repertoire analysis, and clonotypes were matched between fractions using CDR3 nucleotide sequence together with V segment. Antigen specificity was annotated against VDJdb with VDJmatch, allowing one amino acid substitution in CDR3.

Sequenced input: CD8+ T cells sorted from blood. This clonotype originated in a woman in her late teens or twenties in good health. The rearrangement combines TRBV7-3 with TRBJ2-3, with the D gene not confidently named. CDR3 reads: CASSLMGPDTQYF. DNA sequence: TGTGCCAGCAGCTTAATGGGCCCAGATACGCAGTATTTT. Here the CDR3 is joined to the reference TRBV7-3 and TRBJ2-3 genes, and the full variable domain is: GAGVSQTPSNKVTEKGKYVELRCDPISGHTALYWYRQSLGQGPEFLIYFQGTGAADDSGLPNDRFFAVRPEGSVSTLKIQRTERGDSAVYLCASSLMGPDTQYFGPGTRLTVL.